This T cell receptor (beta chain) was found in a study of shared clonotypes between healthy human individuals. Data came from immunoSEQ multiplex PCR; TCRdb stores just in-frame clones and leaves some out. Among hundreds of thousands of clones listed, about three quarters were seen once. The sequenced sample consisted of memory CD4+ T cells sorted from blood. This sample's subset: CD45RA-negative fraction. The TCR was taken from a woman in her 30s in good health.

The CDR3, as DNA: TGTGCCAGCAGCCCCAATTACGCTCCCAGTTACAATGAGCAGTTCTTC. It encodes CASSPNYAPSYNEQFF. This rearrangement joins TRBV12-1 to TRBJ2-1; the table names TRBD1, a call not compared with the DNA. TRBV12-1 is shown as a pseudogene. CDR3 length equals 16 residues.